This is a list of T cell receptor beta chains from one sample in a study of T cell repertoires in cytomegalovirus infection. Each CDR3 protein gets one entry after TCRdb re-called the reads with MiXCR. The data show some 160,000 distinct CDR3 sequences, roughly a sixth seen once. The sample comprised CD8+ T cells from PBMCs. Receptors were obtained from a human donor in good health (CMV status not recorded). Some clones in this sample may be carry-over from other donors' samples. CDR3s include the opening cysteine and the closing phenylalanine or tryptophan. D genes are given only for firm matches.

.	15	TRBV10-3	TRBJ1-1	CAISESSFMNTEAFF
.	15	TRBV6-6	TRBJ1-4	CASSYFGATNEKLFF
TRBD1	18	TRBV4-1	TRBJ1-1	CASSQPTLSGQVDTEAFF
.	11	TRBV20-1	TRBJ2-1	CSAHGRDEQFF
.	16	TRBV19	TRBJ2-1	CASSMGASSSYNEQFF
.	15	TRBV27	TRBJ2-5	CASSLYIGAWETQYF
TRBD1	16	TRBV24-1	TRBJ1-1	CATSDSGQGANTEAFF
TRBD1	14	TRBV20-1	TRBJ1-2	CSDRDRGHGYGYTF
.	15	TRBV4-1	TRBJ1-5	CASSQSPEGNQPQHF
TRBD1	21	TRBV7-9	TRBJ1-6	CASSLVGDRYRLSSYNSPLHF
.	17	TRBV6-2/TRBV6-3	TRBJ1-5	CASKNSRGDWANQPQHF
.	14	TRBV7-2	TRBJ2-3	CASSSLEVVDTQYF
.	17	TRBV7-3	TRBJ1-1	CASSSDPSGRPHTEAFF
.	18	TRBV6-2/TRBV6-3	TRBJ2-7	CASSLTLRAPSSSYEQYF
.	15	TRBV6-1	TRBJ2-7	CASSEATTRYREQYF
.	20	TRBV4-1	TRBJ2-2	CASSHHQGRLSADYTGELFF
.	14	TRBV7-3	TRBJ2-7	CASSLNSGNYEQYF
TRBD1	13	TRBV28	TRBJ2-7	CASRTTGVHEQYF
TRBD1	13	TRBV7-2	TRBJ2-1	CASSFRDRAEQFF
.	14	TRBV4-3	TRBJ1-2	CASSQDWQDYGYTF
.	13	TRBV29-1	TRBJ1-1	CSVTQIMNTEAFF
.	17	TRBV7-2	TRBJ2-7	CASSLGPRRGARYEQYF
TRBD1	18	TRBV7-9	TRBJ2-7	CASSPPPRDRGLPYEQYF
.	14	TRBV7-9	TRBJ1-6	CASSLIRSGSPLHF
.	15	TRBV7-9	TRBJ2-7	CASSLTDTIGYEQYF
.	12	TRBV28	TRBJ1-1	CASSLSAPEAFF
.	14	TRBV7-2	TRBJ1-1	CASSLEGQRTEAFF
.	16	TRBV20-1	TRBJ1-2	CSAPDPGHKMSYGYTF
.	15	TRBV12-3/TRBV12-4	TRBJ1-1	CASSEPGRGETEAFF
.	13	TRBV7-2	TRBJ1-1	CASSLISPHEAFF
TRBD1	13	TRBV7-6	TRBJ2-1	CAVRQGNYNEQFF
.	11	TRBV6-2/TRBV6-3	TRBJ1-1	CATRGRTEAFF
.	12	TRBV29-1	TRBJ2-1	CSVKASYNEQFF
TRBD2	14	TRBV29-1	TRBJ2-5	CSVEDVSGRALNLF
TRBD2	15	TRBV6-2/TRBV6-3	TRBJ2-1	CASSYGTSGGNEQFF
TRBD2	16	TRBV28	TRBJ2-1	CASSRLSGRTYNEQFF
TRBD2	14	TRBV6-2/TRBV6-3	TRBJ2-1	CASSSTSGINEQFF
.	14	TRBV11-2	TRBJ2-5	CASSERFSGETQYF
TRBD2	20	TRBV7-2	TRBJ2-3	CASSLEPRENRPISTDTQYF
TRBD2	15	TRBV6-5	TRBJ2-5	CASSLWGLVGETQYF
.	16	TRBV7-2	TRBJ2-4	CASSLAVTGSRNIQYF
.	14	TRBV11-3	TRBJ2-1	CASSSRDSTDEQFF
TRBD1	19	TRBV4-1	TRBJ1-1	CASSQDGTGSVLGNTEAFF
.	15	TRBV28	TRBJ2-7	CASSSPSPLSYEQYF
TRBD2	15	TRBV7-3	TRBJ2-5	CASSAAGGLLETQYF
.	16	TRBV4-3	TRBJ1-1	CASSQRRTGLNTEAFF
TRBD1	15	TRBV7-3	TRBJ1-1	CASSLIRTGNTEAFF
.	15	TRBV7-2	TRBJ2-7	CASSLKFEQVYEQYF
.	13	TRBV7-2	TRBJ1-2	CASSLKILIGFTF
TRBD1	15	TRBV7-2	TRBJ2-1	CASSWTGNEYNEQFF
.	13	TRBV29-1	TRBJ1-5	CSVGGADNQPQHF
TRBD2	15	TRBV7-9	TRBJ2-5	CASSRLLAAKETQYF
TRBD2	16	TRBV7-2	TRBJ2-1	CASSYFSGSSYNEQFF